The 11 T cell receptor beta chains listed next were all sequenced from one sample in a study of Ad26.COV2.S vaccination and SARS-CoV-2 variants. This table comes from immunoSEQ multiplex PCR, and its TCRdb copy is limited to in-frame clones, with some not included. The top ten hold 6.4% of the sample, which has about 350,000 clones, 88% seen once. Sample treatment: some 19 received Ad26.COV2.S at low or high dose, single or two shots; roughly 5 received placebo; per-sample allocation not given. Day 63 after the first injection of vaccine or placebo was the sampling time. The material sequenced was peripheral blood, taken in a trial of Ad26.COV2.S vaccine versus placebo. The origin of the receptors is a person between 18 and 65 years old who received the Ad26.COV2.S COVID-19 vaccine or a placebo.

The gene calls are TRBV24-1 and TRBJ1-5, with 9 bases that match TRBD1. The CDR3 runs 15 residues. CDR1 is KGHDR and CDR2 is SFDVKD in the germline V gene. Trimming removed 3 bases from V and 4 bases from J; junction bases left unmatched: 3. The CDR3 region is CATSDGTGRNQPQHF. Written as DNA, the CDR3 is TGTGCCACCAGTGATGGGACAGGGAGGAATCAGCCCCAGCATTTT.

The gene calls are TRBV5-4 and TRBJ1-3; TRBD1 agrees at 9 bases. CDR1 and CDR2 from the germline V gene are SGHNT and YYREEE (reference sequence). The CDR3 covers 16 residues. V shed 1 base and J 0 bases; nucleotides not matched to a gene: 2. The CDR3 here is CASSLNRGPSGNTIYF. CDR3 DNA sequence: TGTGCCAGCAGCTTGAACAGGGGGCCCTCTGGAAACACCATATATTTT.

This chain links TRBV6-5 with TRBJ1-2, with TRBD1 identical over 9 bases. The germline V gene has CDR1 MNHEY and CDR2 SVGAGI. The CDR3 contains 13 residues. The V and J ends lost 6 bases and 6 bases, in that order; junction bases with no gene match: 5. CDR3: CASSQDRGHGYTF. The CDR3 DNA is TGTGCCAGCAGCCAGGACAGGGGCCATGGCTACACCTTC.

CDR3 sequence (DNA): TGTGCCAGCAGTTACTCTCCGGGAGGGGGCAATGAGCAGTTCTTC. Translation gives CASSYSPGGGNEQFF. The V and J genes are TRBV6-2 or TRBV6-3 and TRBJ2-1; 8 nucleotides agree with TRBD2. The length of the CDR3 is 15 residues. V was pared by 0 bases and J by 6 bases, with 4 bases of the junction left unmatched. Germline-derived CDR1 and CDR2 are MNHEY and SVGEGT.

This clone came up once. V gene TRBV7-2 combines with J gene TRBJ2-7; D is uncertain. V lost 5 bases and J lost 2, with 19 bases in between. Germline lookup yields CDR1 SGHTA and CDR2 FQGNSA. This CDR3 region has 16 residues. For the CDR3, the DNA is TGTGCCAGCAGCCTCTCCGCAGCAAAGTGGGCCTACGAGCAGTACTTC. Translation gives CASSLSAAKWAYEQYF.

V usage is TRBV30 and J usage is TRBJ2-3; TRBD1 might be the D (5 bases). Germline loops: CDR1 GTSNPN, CDR2 SVGIG (reference sequence). Trimming left V 1 base short and J 7 bases short, with 12 bases between. The length of the CDR3 is 13 residues. CDR3 DNA sequence: TGTGCCTGGAGTGGAGCATCAGGGAATACGCAGTATTTT. Translated, it gives CAWSGASGNTQYF.

The chain recombines TRBV2 with TRBJ1-3, with unresolved D. Trimming took off 6 bases at V and 0 bases at J, with 9 bases between the two ends. The germline V gene encodes CDR1 SNHLY and CDR2 FYNNEI. The CDR3 spans 14 residues. This chain's CDR3 is CASRGTSSGNTIYF. DNA of the CDR3: TGTGCCAGCAGGGGCACGAGCTCTGGAAACACCATATATTTT.

The chain uses TRBV19 and TRBJ2-7, with 10 bases lining up with TRBD2. The CDR3 runs 15 residues. CDR1 and CDR2 from the germline V gene are LNHDA and SQIVND (reference sequence). Losses at the gene ends were 5 bases for V and 2 bases for J; bases not matched to a gene: 6. The CDR3 DNA sequence: TGTGCCAGTAGTTTGAGTAGCGGGAGGACCTACGAGCAGTACTTC. Translation: CASSLSSGRTYEQYF. Based on the CDR3 plus reference TRBV19 and TRBJ2-7, the full variable domain is DGGITQSPKYLFRKEGQNVTLSCEQNLNHDAMYWYRQDPGQGLRLIYYSQIVNDFQKGDIAEGYSVSREKKESFPLTVTSAQKNPTAFYLCASSLSSGRTYEQYFGPGTRLTVT.

The chain is built from TRBV3-1 (or the pseudogene TRBV3-2) and TRBJ1-5; no reliable D call. Germline V gene data show CDR1 as LGHDT and CDR2 as YNNKEL (reference sequence). Deletions cut 0 bases from V and 0 bases from J, with 6 bases between. This CDR3 has 15 amino acids. The CDR3 sequence is CASSQDPSSNQPQHF. The CDR3 nucleotides are TGTGCCAGCAGCCAAGATCCCTCTAGCAATCAGCCCCAGCATTTT.

The chain is built from TRBV18 and TRBJ2-1; the D is unclear. Trimming took 2 bases from V and 1 from J, leaving 3 bases between them. The CDR3 sequence is 13 residues long. From germline, CDR1 is KGHSH and CDR2 LQKENI. The CDR3 bases are TGTGCCAGCTCACCATTATCCTACAATGAGCAGTTCTTC. As protein: CASSPLSYNEQFF.

The chain combines TRBV7-9 with TRBJ1-1, with a weak D call TRBD1 (6 bases). Germline V CDR1 and CDR2: SEHNR, FQNEAQ (reference sequence). The V gene lost 5 bases and the J gene lost 3 bases, with 16 bases spanning the gap. The CDR3 runs to 15 residues. CDR3 protein: CASSPYGSGDTEAFF. For the CDR3, the DNA is TGTGCCAGCAGCCCGTACGGTTCAGGGGACACTGAAGCTTTCTTT.